Below, one TCR beta chain is given with its context. Sequenced by immunoSEQ multiplex PCR; TCRdb stores in-frame clones only, minus some. Of some 200,000 clones listed, around four fifths are singletons. V was trimmed by 3 bases and J by 6 bases, leaving 20 bases between them. Germline values: CDR1 MGHRA, CDR2 YSYEKL. This CDR3 region has 16 residues. This record belongs to a study of blood T cell repertoires in COVID-19. Each exposed participant met a COVID-19 case in the 2 weeks preceding study entry. This chain joins TRBV4-1 and TRBJ1-1; tentative D call: TRBD1 (5 bases). Specimen: PBMCs or T cells enriched from blood (not recorded which). This TCR derives from a woman between 45 and 65 years old who had been exposed to COVID-19. CDR3: CASSHSIGGVGSEAFF. CDR3 DNA: TGCGCCAGCAGCCACTCTATCGGAGGGGTCGGGTCTGAAGCTTTCTTT.